One and the same sample provided the 18 T cell receptor beta chains below, sequenced in a study of neurological immune-mediated disorders. TCRdb recomputed calls from the 5' RACE reads with MiXCR, one row per CDR3 protein. The data contain 20,000 or so distinct CDR3 sequences, more than 14% of them singletons. Sample: PBMCs. These receptor sequences come from a female donor with HTLV-1-associated myelopathy (HAM/TSP).

Sample share makes this clonotype medium-sized. The gene calls are TRBV20-1 and TRBJ1-1, with D perhaps TRBD1 (5 bases). Trimming cost V 7 bases and J 1 base, with 13 bases left between them. This CDR3 spans 13 amino acids. Germline-derived CDR1 and CDR2 are DFQATT and SNEGSKA (reference sequence). The CDR3 region has the DNA TGCAGTGGGGAGGGACTTCAGAACACTGAAGCTTTCTTT. Translated: CSGEGLQNTEAFF.

There are many counts of this clonotype. The rearrangement joins TRBV20-1 to TRBJ2-5; the D is unclear. The CDR3 totals 16 residues. Per the germline V gene, CDR1 is DFQATT and CDR2 is SNEGSKA (reference sequence). V was cut by 6 bases and J by 5 bases, with 25 bases left in between. This chain's CDR3 is CSAPGTDPSLGETQYF. The CDR3 DNA follows: TGCAGTGCCCCAGGAACGGACCCAAGCCTCGGGGAGACCCAGTACTTC.

The V gene is TRBV20-1, the J gene TRBJ1-2, with no clear D. V lost 6 bases and J lost 7, with 15 bases in between. Germline V gene data show CDR1 as DFQATT and CDR2 as SNEGSKA (reference sequence). The CDR3 contains 12 residues. The CDR3 DNA reads as TGCAGTGCAAGACCGGGATGGCGTGGCTACACCTTC. Encoded protein: CSARPGWRGYTF.

This clonotype has at least ten counts. The chain combines TRBV30 with TRBJ1-5, with 10 positions matching TRBD1. Germline CDR1 reads GTSNPN; CDR2 reads SVGIG (reference sequence). Unmatched junction bases numbered 11, after V lost 4 bases and J lost 8 bases. The CDR3 totals 15 residues. The CDR3 sequence: CAWNTGTGAWEPQHF. DNA for the CDR3: TGTGCCTGGAACACCGGGACAGGGGCATGGGAGCCCCAGCATTTT.

The sample holds many counts of this clonotype. CDR3 in amino acids: CASSSYLEDRETQYF. The DNA for the CDR3 is TGTGCCAGCAGTTCTTATTTGGAGGACCGGGAGACCCAGTACTTC. This chain uses TRBV27 with TRBJ2-5; weak D call: TRBD2 (5 bases). With 4 bases removed from V and 5 bases from J, the gap between germline ends came to 17 bases. The germline V gene encodes CDR1 MNHEY and CDR2 SMNVEV (reference sequence). The CDR3 is 15 residues long.

This clonotype is deemed medium-sized (0.01 to 0.1%). V is TRBV20-1 and J is TRBJ2-3; D is perhaps TRBD2 (5 bases). Germline CDR1 and CDR2: DFQATT and SNEGSKA (reference sequence). V dropped 3 bases and J dropped 1 base, with 14 bases sitting between them. The CDR3 contains 15 residues. The CDR3 sequence is CSARVPGRGTDTQYF. The CDR3 DNA sequence: TGCAGTGCTAGGGTCCCGGGAAGGGGCACAGATACGCAGTATTTT.

This clonotype is medium-sized in the sample. The chain joins TRBV10-3 to TRBJ2-7; perhaps TRBD2 as D (8 bases). The CDR3 has 17 amino acids. V was clipped by 3 bases and J by 0 bases, with 18 bases between them. Germline V CDR1 and CDR2: ENHRY, SYGVKD. CDR3 amino acids: CAISDPGGTVSSYEQYF. The CDR3 DNA is TGTGCCATCAGTGACCCGGGGGGGACAGTAAGCTCCTACGAGCAGTACTTC.

This chain links TRBV4-1 with TRBJ2-5; 7 bases line up with TRBD1. The V gene's germline CDR1 is MGHRA and CDR2 YSYEKL. The CDR3 covers 15 residues. V lost 3 bases and J lost 0; bases outside the gene matches: 4. The CDR3 spells CASSHPGQDQETQYF. For the CDR3, the DNA is TGCGCCAGCAGCCATCCAGGACAGGACCAAGAGACCCAGTACTTC.

This clonotype is medium-sized. This chain uses TRBV5-5 with TRBJ1-6, with D possibly being TRBD1 (5 bases). This CDR3 has 12 amino acids. Trimming cost V 0 bases and J 10 bases, with 5 bases left between them. Germline loops: CDR1 SGHKS, CDR2 YYEKEE (reference sequence). Written as DNA, the CDR3 is TGTGCCAGCAGCTTGGGGGGCTCACCCCTCCACTTT. Translated, it gives CASSLGGSPLHF.

The chain links TRBV20-1 to TRBJ2-1, with 14 bases matching TRBD2. J gave up 2 bases and V 3 bases, and 3 bases lay outside the gene matches. Germline values: CDR1 DFQATT, CDR2 SNEGSKA (reference sequence). This CDR3 is 16 amino acids long. CDR3 DNA sequence: TGCAGTGCTAGGACTAGCGGGGGGGCCACCTACAATGAGCAGTTCTTC. This codes for CSARTSGGATYNEQFF.

This clonotype was recorded at least ten times. The rearrangement uses TRBV4-2 and TRBJ2-5; a weak D match, TRBD1 (6 bases). V was pared by 0 bases and J by 2 bases, with 10 bases between. The CDR3 sequence is 15 residues long. Germline CDR1 LGHNA, CDR2 YNFKEQ. The CDR3 region is CASSQELGQQETQYF. CDR3 coding DNA: TGTGCCAGCAGCCAAGAGTTAGGACAGCAAGAGACCCAGTACTTC.

Within the sample, this clonotype is medium-sized. This chain uses TRBV21-1 with TRBJ1-4. TRBV21-1 is flagged as a pseudogene. The length of the CDR3 is 13 residues. DNA for the CDR3: TGTGCCAGCTCCATCGGAGGCATTGAAAAACTGTTTTTT. Its protein product is CASSIGGIEKLFF.

This clonotype was detected ten times or more. The V and J genes are TRBV7-2 and TRBJ2-1; maybe TRBD2 (6 bases). The CDR3 runs 16 residues. Trimming took off 0 bases at V and 4 bases at J, with 13 bases between the two ends. CDR1 is SGHTA and CDR2 is FQGNSA in the germline V gene. CDR3 nucleotides: TGTGCCAGCAGCTTAGCGGTAAGCGGGCCTTACAATGAGCAGTTCTTC. Translated, it gives CASSLAVSGPYNEQFF.

The CDR3 reads CASSSAEASDTQYF. DNA for the CDR3: TGTGCCAGCAGTTCGGCGGAGGCATCAGATACGCAGTATTTT. J is TRBJ2-3 and V is TRBV5-6; weak D call: TRBD2 (5 bases). This CDR3 has 14 amino acids. Deletions cut 5 bases from V and 4 bases from J, with 14 bases between. Germline CDR1 is SGHDT and CDR2 is YYEEEE.

This clonotype appeared many times. J is TRBJ2-5 and V is TRBV20-1; D is perhaps TRBD2 (5 bases). The CDR3 is 16 amino acids. Per germline, CDR1 DFQATT and CDR2 SNEGSKA (reference sequence). Trimming cost V 3 bases and J 5 bases, with 22 bases left between them. The CDR3 DNA sequence: TGCAGTGCTAGTCGTGTTATCTCGGGGTCAAGGGAGACCCAGTACTTC. Its protein is CSASRVISGSRETQYF.

Ten or more counts support this clonotype. This chain uses TRBV3-1 with TRBJ2-7, with 12 nucleotides matching TRBD1. Germline assignment: CDR1 LGHDT and CDR2 YNNKEL (reference sequence). V was clipped by 4 bases and J by 7 bases; unmatched bases: 8. This CDR3 has 15 amino acids. This CDR3 reads CASSRLGQGALEQYF. CDR3 bases: TGTGCCAGCAGCCGGCTGGGACAGGGGGCGCTTGAGCAGTACTTC.

The rearrangement uses TRBV7-8 and TRBJ2-3, with 14 bases aligning to TRBD2. Germline assignment: CDR1 SGHVS and CDR2 FQNEAQ. The CDR3 spans 16 residues. The junction had 4 bases not matched to a gene; V was cut back by 5 bases and J by 3 bases. For the CDR3, the DNA is TGTGCCAGCAGCCGACTAGCGGGGGGGGGAACAGATACGCAGTATTTT. Protein: CASSRLAGGGTDTQYF.

The CDR3 DNA sequence: TGCAGCGTTGAGGCCGGCCAGGGGATCGACGAGCAGTACTTC. The encoded protein is CSVEAGQGIDEQYF. V gene TRBV29-1 combines with J gene TRBJ2-7; D is possibly TRBD1 (6 bases). V was shortened by 3 bases and J by 5 bases, with 17 bases between the two germline ends. The length of the CDR3 is 14 residues. The germline CDR1 and CDR2 sequences are SQVTM and ANQGSEA.